One sample yielded the 11 T cell receptor beta chains listed below, sequenced in a study of shared clonotypes between healthy human individuals. Sequencing was performed with immunoSEQ multiplex PCR; in TCRdb, only in-frame clones are kept and a portion is missing. Of over 2,000,000 clones listed, 85% to 95% were seen once; the top ten hold around 1.7%. CD45RO-negative CD8 cells positively selected for CCR7 made up the naive population, which excluded terminally differentiated effector memory CD45RA+ cells. The sample consisted of naive CD8+ T cells from PBMCs. Receptors were obtained from a man aged 18-30 years in good health. Some clones in this sample may be carry-over from other donors' samples.

Worth noting for this clone: In the same sample, other DNA sequences code for this CDR3. J is TRBJ2-5 and V is TRBV28; D is uncertain. The CDR3 consists of 13 residues. Germline assignment: CDR1 MDHEN and CDR2 SYDVKM. The germline V and J ends were trimmed by 2 bases and 1 base, with 5 bases remaining between them. CDR3 amino acids: CASSLSSQETQYF. The CDR3 DNA is TGTGCCAGCAGTTTAAGCAGCCAAGAGACCCAGTACTTC.

This chain connects TRBV15 to TRBJ1-5; 7 nucleotides agree with TRBD1. This CDR3 region has 16 residues. Germline V gene lookup returns CDR1 LNHNV and CDR2 YYDKDF (reference sequence). V lost 3 bases to trimming and J lost 5 bases; unmatched junction nucleotides: 10. CDR3 protein: CATSRGQRVRDQPQHF. DNA of the CDR3: TGTGCCACCAGCAGGGGACAGCGGGTTAGAGATCAGCCCCAGCATTTT. Supplemented by reference TRBV15 and TRBJ1-5, the full variable domain reads DAMVIQNPRYQVTQFGKPVTLSCSQTLNHNVMYWYQQKSSQAPKLLFHYYDKDFNNEADTPDNFQSRRPNTSFCFLDIRSPGLGDTAMYLCATSRGQRVRDQPQHFGDGTRLSIL.

The chain uses TRBV5-1 and TRBJ2-7; 9 bases map to TRBD1. Germline CDR1 and CDR2: SGHRS and YFSETQ. The CDR3 is 16 amino acids. V lost 3 bases to trimming and J lost 2 bases; unmatched junction nucleotides: 9. This chain's CDR3 is CASSSLRDRVPYEQYF. The CDR3 bases are TGCGCCAGCAGCTCCCTCCGGGACAGGGTGCCCTACGAGCAGTACTTC.

Only one count was recorded for this clone. The V gene is TRBV6-1, the J gene TRBJ1-3, with a tentative D call TRBD1 (5 bases). V was pared by 3 bases and J by 0 bases, with 9 bases between. The CDR3 sequence is 15 residues long. CDR1 and CDR2 from the germline V gene are MNHNS and SASEGT. DNA for the CDR3: TGTGCCAGCAGTGACGACAGTAACTCTGGAAACACCATATATTTT. It specifies CASSDDSNSGNTIYF.

Turning to this clone: Other DNA sequences in this sample translate to the same CDR3. The gene calls are TRBV29-1 and TRBJ2-7; TRBD1 agrees at 7 bases. V gave up 6 bases and J gave up 3 bases; unmatched junction bases: 2. The CDR3 spans 11 residues. CDR1 is SQVTM, CDR2 ANQGSEA, per germline. CDR3: CSVAGGYEQYF. The CDR3 DNA reads TGCAGCGTGGCAGGGGGCTACGAGCAGTACTTC.

A few counts support this clone. The chain has TRBV7-9 and TRBJ1-1, with a possible D match to TRBD1 (5 bases). CDR1 is SEHNR, CDR2 FQNEAQ, per germline (reference sequence). Between the trimmed V and J ends, which lost 7 bases and 4 bases, there was a span of 16 bases. The length of the CDR3 is 14 residues. CDR3 sequence: CASKRSSGGTEAFF. The CDR3 DNA sequence: TGTGCCAGCAAACGATCGTCGGGGGGCACTGAAGCTTTCTTT.

DNA for the CDR3: TGTGCCAGCAGCCCCAGACTACCCTTGAACACCGGGGAGCTGTTTTTT. It specifies CASSPRLPLNTGELFF. The chain links TRBV7-9 to TRBJ2-2; perhaps TRBD2 as D (5 bases). The CDR3 is made up of 16 amino acids. V was cut by 5 bases and J by 1 base, with 14 bases left in between. Germline V CDR1 and CDR2: SEHNR, FQNEAQ (reference sequence). Full variable domain (rest looked up from reference TRBV7-9 and TRBJ2-2): DTGVSQNPRHKITKRGQNVTFRCDPISEHNRLYWYRQTLGQGPEFLTYFQNEAQLEKSRLLSDRFSAERPKGSFSTLEIQRTEQGDSAMYLCASSPRLPLNTGELFFGEGSRLTVL.

V usage is TRBV21-1 and J usage is TRBJ2-7. TRBV21-1 has pseudogene status. This CDR3 is built from 13 residues. The CDR3 bases are TGTGCCAGCAGCAAATATGCGGACGGCGAGCAGTACTTC. This translates into CASSKYADGEQYF.

The chain combines TRBV27 with TRBJ2-1; tentatively, D is TRBD2 (6 bases). With 7 bases removed from V and 5 bases from J, the gap between germline ends came to 18 bases. The CDR3 covers 15 residues. Germline V gene lookup returns CDR1 MNHEY and CDR2 SMNVEV (reference sequence). The CDR3: CASTPSPGVDNEQFF. As DNA, the CDR3 is TGTGCCAGCACCCCCAGCCCGGGAGTGGACAATGAGCAGTTCTTC.

The gene calls are TRBV10-3 and TRBJ2-5, with TRBD1 identical over 7 bases. The V gene's germline CDR1 is ENHRY and CDR2 SYGVKD. This CDR3 has 14 residues. The J segment lost 2 bases and the V segment lost 5 bases, leaving 5 bases of the junction unmatched. The CDR3 region is CAISYRTGQETQYF. The CDR3 DNA sequence: TGTGCCATCAGTTATCGGACAGGACAAGAGACCCAGTACTTC.

This chain joins TRBV4-3 and TRBJ2-6, with D unresolved. Trimming removed 5 bases at V and 0 bases at J, with 8 bases between. Germline lookup yields CDR1 LGHNA and CDR2 YSLEER. The CDR3 has 15 residues. The DNA for the CDR3 is TGCGCCAGCAGCTATAGCAACTCTGGGGCCAACGTCCTGACTTTC. The encoded protein is CASSYSNSGANVLTF.